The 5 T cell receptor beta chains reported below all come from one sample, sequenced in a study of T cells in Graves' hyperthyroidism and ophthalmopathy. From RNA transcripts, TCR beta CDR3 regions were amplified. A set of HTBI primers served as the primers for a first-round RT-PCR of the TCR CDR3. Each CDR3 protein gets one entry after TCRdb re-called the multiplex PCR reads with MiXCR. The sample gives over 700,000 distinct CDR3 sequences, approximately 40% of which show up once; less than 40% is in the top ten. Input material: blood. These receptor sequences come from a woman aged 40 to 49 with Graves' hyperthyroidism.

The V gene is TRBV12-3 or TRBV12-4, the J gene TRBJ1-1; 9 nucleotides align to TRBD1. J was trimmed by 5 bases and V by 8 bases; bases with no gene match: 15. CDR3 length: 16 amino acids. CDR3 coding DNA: TGTGCCAGCCTCCCTCCAACTGACAGGGGGATTACTGAAGCTTTCTTT. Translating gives CASLPPTDRGITEAFF.

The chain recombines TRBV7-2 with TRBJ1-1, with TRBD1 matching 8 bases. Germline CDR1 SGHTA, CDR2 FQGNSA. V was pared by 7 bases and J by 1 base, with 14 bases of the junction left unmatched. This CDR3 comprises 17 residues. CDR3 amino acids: CASNTAAGGVRNTEAFF. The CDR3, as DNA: TGTGCCAGCAACACGGCGGCAGGGGGCGTCAGGAACACTGAAGCTTTCTTT. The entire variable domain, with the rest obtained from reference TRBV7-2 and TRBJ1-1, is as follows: GAGVSQSPSNKVTEKGKDVELRCDPISGHTALYWYRQSLGQGLEFLIYFQGNSAPDKSGLPSDRFSAERTGGSVSTLTIQRTQQEDSAVYLCASNTAAGGVRNTEAFFGQGTRLTVV.

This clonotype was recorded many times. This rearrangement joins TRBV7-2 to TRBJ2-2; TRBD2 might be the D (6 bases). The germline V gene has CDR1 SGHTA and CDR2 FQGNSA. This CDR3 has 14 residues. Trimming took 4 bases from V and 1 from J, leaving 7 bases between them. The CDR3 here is CASSWRGNTGELFF. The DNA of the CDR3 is TGTGCCAGCAGCTGGCGGGGGAACACCGGGGAGCTGTTTTTT.

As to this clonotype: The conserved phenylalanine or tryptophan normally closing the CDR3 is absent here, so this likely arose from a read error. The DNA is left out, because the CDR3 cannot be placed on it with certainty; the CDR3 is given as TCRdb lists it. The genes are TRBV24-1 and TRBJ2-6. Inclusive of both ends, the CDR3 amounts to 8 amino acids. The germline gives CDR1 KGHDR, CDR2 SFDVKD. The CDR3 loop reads CATSDLAD.

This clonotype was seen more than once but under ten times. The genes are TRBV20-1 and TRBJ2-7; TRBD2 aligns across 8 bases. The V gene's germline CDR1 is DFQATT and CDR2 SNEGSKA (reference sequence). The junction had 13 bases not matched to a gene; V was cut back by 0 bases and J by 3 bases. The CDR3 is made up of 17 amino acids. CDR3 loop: CSARDLIGRGGFYEQYF. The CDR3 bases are TGCAGTGCTAGAGATCTAATCGGTCGGGGGGGCTTCTACGAGCAGTACTTC.